The clone carrying this T cell receptor (beta chain) occurred a few times. Its antigen remains unknown. This entry comes from a study of beta chain features in type 1 diabetes. Broader study findings: Moderate but significant shortening of TCRB CDR3s was recorded in all four CD4+ subsets from Type 1 diabetes patients. Still unanswered here is whether HLA type influences TCRB rearrangement.

The CDR3 is made up of 13 amino acids. CDR1 is SGHAT and CDR2 is FQNNGV in the germline V gene. The trim removed 6 bases at V and 8 bases at J, leaving 3 bases unmatched. Every isolated RNA sample was fully reverse transcribed, so sequencing captured expressed TCRB transcripts. Clones were sequenced by immunoSEQ multiplex PCR, and TCRdb holds only the in-frame ones, with some missing. This table has 200,000 to 250,000 clones, more than 9% appearing once. V is TRBV11-2 and J is TRBJ1-6; 8 nucleotides match TRBD1. The TCR comes from a young woman in good health. Sequencing was carried out using naive CD4+ T cells from blood. CDR3 bases: TGTGCCAGCAGAGGACAGGGTGATTCACCCCTCCACTTT. Encoded protein: CASRGQGDSPLHF.